Presented here are 19 T cell receptor beta chains from one specimen sequenced in a study of somatic mutations in cytotoxic T cells in rheumatoid arthritis. The data were produced by immunoSEQ multiplex PCR, yet TCRdb's version contains in-frame clones alone and is incomplete. In the table there are 9,000 to 13,000 clones, around 75% of which are singletons. Sequencing input: CD8+ T cells sorted from blood. These TCRs come from a man in his 60s in good health.

This clone was recorded a few times. CDR3 DNA: TGTGCAAGTCGCTTAGGACTAACGGGCCCTCCCTATACGCAGTATTTT. Its translation: CASRLGLTGPPYTQYF. V gene TRBV12-2 combines with J gene TRBJ2-3; no DNA check was done on the table's D call, TRBD2. TRBV12-2 is tagged as a pseudogene. This CDR3 has 16 residues.

The chain couples TRBV10-3 to TRBJ1-1, with D unresolved. CDR3 size: 11 residues. Germline CDR1 is ENHRY and CDR2 is SYGVKD. V dropped 3 bases and J dropped 7 bases, with 6 bases sitting between them. CDR3 amino acids: CAISEGGEAFF. The CDR3 nucleotides are TGTGCCATCAGTGAAGGAGGTGAAGCTTTCTTT.

The chain is built from TRBV7-6 and TRBJ2-3; no clear D. Trimming shortened V by 4 bases and J by 0 bases, and 14 bases separated the two germline ends. The V gene's germline CDR1 is SGHVS and CDR2 FNYEAQ. The CDR3 loop spans 16 amino acids. Here the CDR3 DNA reads TGTGCCAGCAGCTCTTATGGGAAAGCTAGCACAGATACGCAGTATTTT. Encoded protein: CASSSYGKASTDTQYF.

V gene TRBV6-5 combines with J gene TRBJ2-7; 7 bases are shared with TRBD2. The CDR3 is 15 amino acids. Germline V gene sequence: CDR1 MNHEY, CDR2 SVGAGI. The trim removed 6 bases at V and 5 bases at J, leaving 13 bases unmatched. For the CDR3, the DNA is TGTGCCAGCAGCGACATCCCAGCGGGAAGGAACGAGCAGTACTTC. This codes for CASSDIPAGRNEQYF.

This chain joins TRBV11-2 and TRBJ2-7; D is possibly TRBD1 (6 bases). CDR1 is SGHAT and CDR2 is FQNNGV in the germline V gene. The ends were cut back, 1 base at V and 0 bases at J, with 7 bases in the middle. This CDR3 is 14 amino acids long. The CDR3 DNA follows: TGTGCCAGCAGCTTAGTGGGGGCCTCCTACGAGCAGTACTTC. As protein: CASSLVGASYEQYF.

The J gene is TRBJ2-1, the V gene TRBV7-9; either TRBD1 or TRBD2 may fit D (6 bases each). The CDR3 spans 13 residues. Germline-derived CDR1 and CDR2 are SEHNR and FQNEAQ (reference sequence). The V gene lost 3 bases and the J gene lost 5 bases, with 8 bases spanning the gap. In DNA form, the CDR3 reads TGTGCCAGCAGCTTGGGGGGCCACAATGAGCAGTTCTTC. It specifies CASSLGGHNEQFF.

The J gene is TRBJ2-1, the V gene TRBV4-2; no definite D call. Germline CDR1 and CDR2: LGHNA and YNFKEQ. V lost 2 bases and J 2 bases, leaving 7 bases between the germline ends. This CDR3 contains 14 residues. CDR3 loop: CASSQTFAYNEQFF. DNA of the CDR3: TGTGCCAGCAGCCAAACCTTCGCCTACAATGAGCAGTTCTTC.

The genes are TRBV11-2 and TRBJ2-7, with no clear D. Trimming pared 2 bases from V and 7 bases from J, leaving 12 bases between. From germline, CDR1 is SGHAT and CDR2 FQNNGV. CDR3 length: 13 amino acids. The CDR3 is CASSLSATWEQYF. The CDR3 DNA sequence: TGTGCCAGCAGCTTATCAGCCACGTGGGAGCAGTACTTC.

For the CDR3, the DNA is TGTGCCTGGACCCAGGGGGGACGTTACGAGCAGTACTTC. This encodes CAWTQGGRYEQYF. V is TRBV30 and J is TRBJ2-7, with D possibly matching TRBD1 (7 bases). Deletions cut 4 bases from V and 4 bases from J, with 14 bases between. The CDR3 spans 13 residues. The germline gives CDR1 GTSNPN, CDR2 SVGIG (reference sequence).

The chain uses TRBV4-3 and TRBJ2-3; tentatively, D is TRBD2 (5 bases). The V end was cut by 3 bases, the J end by 1 base, with 17 bases between. The CDR3 extends over 17 amino acids. The germline CDR1 and CDR2 sequences are LGHNA and YSLEER. The CDR3 here is CASSQDEGRVGTDTQYF. The CDR3 DNA reads TGCGCCAGCAGCCAGGATGAGGGTAGGGTAGGCACAGATACGCAGTATTTT.

The chain employs TRBV15 and TRBJ2-5; no clear D. With 1 base removed from V and 3 bases from J, the gap between germline ends came to 3 bases. This CDR3 has 12 residues. Germline values: CDR1 LNHNV, CDR2 YYDKDF (reference sequence). CDR3 loop: CATSRVEETQYF. The CDR3, as DNA: TGTGCCACCAGCAGAGTAGAAGAGACCCAGTACTTC. Full variable domain (remainder filled in from reference TRBV15 and TRBJ2-5): DAMVIQNPRYQVTQFGKPVTLSCSQTLNHNVMYWYQQKSSQAPKLLFHYYDKDFNNEADTPDNFQSRRPNTSFCFLDIRSPGLGDTAMYLCATSRVEETQYFGPGTRLLVL.

V gene TRBV4-3 combines with J gene TRBJ2-5, with D hard to call. The V gene's germline CDR1 is LGHNA and CDR2 YSLEER. The CDR3 extends over 15 amino acids. Trimming took off 2 bases at V and 2 bases at J, with 12 bases between the two ends. The CDR3 DNA sequence: TGCGCCAGCAGCCAACTCCCTACCCGTCAAGAGACCCAGTACTTC. Protein product: CASSQLPTRQETQYF.

V is TRBV7-9 and J is TRBJ2-7; possibly TRBD1 for D (5 bases). Germline-derived CDR1 and CDR2 are SEHNR and FQNEAQ (reference sequence). The CDR3 is 16 residues long. V shed 2 bases and J shed 1 base, with 15 bases lying between them. CDR3 protein: CASSLRGPGPSYEQYF. DNA for the CDR3: TGTGCCAGCAGCTTACGTGGGCCAGGGCCTTCCTACGAGCAGTACTTC.

The chain recombines TRBV5-4 with TRBJ1-3; the D is unclear. Germline CDR1 and CDR2: SGHNT and YYREEE (reference sequence). The V and J ends lost 10 bases and 0 bases respectively, with 17 bases between them. The CDR3 totals 15 residues. The CDR3 nucleotides read TGTGCCGGCCATCATCTCGGGAGCTCTGGAAACACCATATATTTT. Its protein product is CAGHHLGSSGNTIYF.

This clone was picked up one time. CDR3 amino acids: CASSYVEAFF. CDR3 nucleotides: TGTGCCAGCAGTTATGTCGAAGCTTTCTTT. V usage is TRBV6-6 and J usage is TRBJ1-1, with D uncertain. CDR1 is MNHNY and CDR2 is SVGAGI in the germline V gene (reference sequence). V was clipped by 3 bases and J by 8 bases, with 4 bases between them. The CDR3 loop spans 10 amino acids.

V is TRBV6-6 and J is TRBJ2-1, with unresolved D. The CDR3 runs to 13 residues. V was clipped by 2 bases and J by 4 bases, with 6 bases between them. Looked up from germline, CDR1 is MNHNY and CDR2 is SVGAGI (reference sequence). The CDR3 loop is CASSYLIYNEQFF. The CDR3, as DNA: TGTGCCAGCAGTTACCTTATTTACAATGAGCAGTTCTTC.

The chain uses TRBV19 and TRBJ1-1; TRBD1 matches at 10 bases. The V gene's germline CDR1 is LNHDA and CDR2 SQIVND (reference sequence). There are 16 residues in the CDR3. J gave up 3 bases and V 3 bases, and 7 bases lay outside the gene matches. The CDR3 spells CASSIWTGGGDTEAFF. The CDR3 DNA is TGTGCCAGTAGTATTTGGACAGGGGGTGGGGACACTGAAGCTTTCTTT.

The chain has TRBV13 and TRBJ2-1; D not resolved. V was shortened by 4 bases and J by 10 bases, with 11 bases between the two germline ends. Germline CDR1 and CDR2: PRHDT and FYEKMQ (reference sequence). This CDR3 has 12 residues. The CDR3 is CASSSVQREQFF. In DNA, the CDR3 is TGTGCCAGCAGCTCCGTCCAAAGGGAGCAGTTCTTC.

The chain couples TRBV21-1 to TRBJ1-1. TRBV21-1 is annotated as a pseudogene. The CDR3 is 17 amino acids. CDR3 nucleotide sequence: TGTGCCAGCAGCAAAGAATACGACGGTCCTGCGAACACTGAAGCTTTCTTT. Protein: CASSKEYDGPANTEAFF.